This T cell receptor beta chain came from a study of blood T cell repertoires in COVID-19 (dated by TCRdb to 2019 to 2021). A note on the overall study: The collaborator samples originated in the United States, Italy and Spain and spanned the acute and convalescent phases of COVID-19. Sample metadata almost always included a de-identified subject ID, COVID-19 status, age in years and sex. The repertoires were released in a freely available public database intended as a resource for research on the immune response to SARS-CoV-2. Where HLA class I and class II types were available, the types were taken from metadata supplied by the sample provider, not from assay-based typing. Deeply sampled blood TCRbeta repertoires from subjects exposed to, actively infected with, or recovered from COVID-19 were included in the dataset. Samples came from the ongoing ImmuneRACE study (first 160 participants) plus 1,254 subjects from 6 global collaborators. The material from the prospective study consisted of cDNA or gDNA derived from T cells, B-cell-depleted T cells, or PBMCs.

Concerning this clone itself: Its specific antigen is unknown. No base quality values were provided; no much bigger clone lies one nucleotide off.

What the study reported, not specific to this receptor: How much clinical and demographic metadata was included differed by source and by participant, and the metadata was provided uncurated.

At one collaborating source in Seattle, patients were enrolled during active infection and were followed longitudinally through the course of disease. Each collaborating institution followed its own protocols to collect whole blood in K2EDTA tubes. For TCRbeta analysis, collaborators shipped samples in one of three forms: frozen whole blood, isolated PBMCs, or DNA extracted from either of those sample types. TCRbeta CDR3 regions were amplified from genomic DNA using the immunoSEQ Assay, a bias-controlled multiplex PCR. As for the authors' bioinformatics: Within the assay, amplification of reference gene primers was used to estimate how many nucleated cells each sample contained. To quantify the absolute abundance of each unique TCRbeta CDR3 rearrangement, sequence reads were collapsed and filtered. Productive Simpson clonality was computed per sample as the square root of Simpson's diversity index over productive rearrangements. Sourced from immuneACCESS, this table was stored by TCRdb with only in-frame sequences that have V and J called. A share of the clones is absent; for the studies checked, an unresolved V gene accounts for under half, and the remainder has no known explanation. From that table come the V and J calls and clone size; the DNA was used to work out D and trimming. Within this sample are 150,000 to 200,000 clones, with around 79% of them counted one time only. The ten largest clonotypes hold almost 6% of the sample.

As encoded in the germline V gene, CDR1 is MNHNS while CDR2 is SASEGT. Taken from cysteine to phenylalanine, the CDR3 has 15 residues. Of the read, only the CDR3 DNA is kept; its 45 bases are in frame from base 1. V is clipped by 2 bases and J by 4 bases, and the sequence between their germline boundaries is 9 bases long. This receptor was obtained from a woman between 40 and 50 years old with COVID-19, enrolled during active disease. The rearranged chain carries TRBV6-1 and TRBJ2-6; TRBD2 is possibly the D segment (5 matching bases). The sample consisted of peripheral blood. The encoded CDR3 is CASSESGYGANVLTF. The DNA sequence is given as TGTGCCAGCAGTGAATCGGGGTACGGGGCCAACGTCCTGACTTTC.